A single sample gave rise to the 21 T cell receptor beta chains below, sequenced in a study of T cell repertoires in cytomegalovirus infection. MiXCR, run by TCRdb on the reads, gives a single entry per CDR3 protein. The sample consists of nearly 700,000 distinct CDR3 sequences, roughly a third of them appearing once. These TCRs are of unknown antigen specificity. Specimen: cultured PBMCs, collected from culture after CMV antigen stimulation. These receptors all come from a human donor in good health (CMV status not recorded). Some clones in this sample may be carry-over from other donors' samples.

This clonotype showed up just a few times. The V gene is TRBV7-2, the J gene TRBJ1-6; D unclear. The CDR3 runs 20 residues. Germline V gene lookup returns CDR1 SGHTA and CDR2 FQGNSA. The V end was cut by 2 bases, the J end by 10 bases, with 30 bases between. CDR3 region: CASSLRSPGSGPTYLSPLHF. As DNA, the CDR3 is TGTGCCAGCAGCTTAAGGAGTCCAGGATCTGGGCCCACGTACCTATCACCCCTCCACTTT. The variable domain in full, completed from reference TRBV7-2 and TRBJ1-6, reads GAGVSQSPSNKVTEKGKDVELRCDPISGHTALYWYRQSLGQGLEFLIYFQGNSAPDKSGLPSDRFSAERTGGSVSTLTIQRTQQEDSAVYLCASSLRSPGSGPTYLSPLHFGNGTRLTVT.

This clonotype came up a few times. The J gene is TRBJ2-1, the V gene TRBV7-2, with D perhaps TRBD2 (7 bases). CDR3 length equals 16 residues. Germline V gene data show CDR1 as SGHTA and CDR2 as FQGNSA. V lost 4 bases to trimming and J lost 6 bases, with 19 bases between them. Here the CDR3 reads CASSSYGGGGANEQFF. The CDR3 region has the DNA TGTGCCAGCAGCTCCTATGGGGGGGGGGGGGCCAATGAGCAGTTCTTC.

The CDR3 DNA follows: TGTGCCAGCAGTGCGAGGGGGTTACAGGTCAATGAGCAGTTCTTC. Protein product: CASSARGLQVNEQFF. The chain combines TRBV2 with TRBJ2-1, with D perhaps TRBD1 (6 bases). The germline V gene has CDR1 SNHLY and CDR2 FYNNEI. CDR3 length: 15 amino acids. Trimming removed 4 bases at V and 6 bases at J, with 16 bases between.

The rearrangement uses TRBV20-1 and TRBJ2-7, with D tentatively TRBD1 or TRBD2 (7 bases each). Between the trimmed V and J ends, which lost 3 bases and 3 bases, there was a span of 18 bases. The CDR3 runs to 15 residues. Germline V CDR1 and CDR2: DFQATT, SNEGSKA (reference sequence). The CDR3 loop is CSARPGGAANYEQYF. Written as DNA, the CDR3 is TGCAGTGCTAGGCCAGGGGGGGCAGCGAACTACGAGCAGTACTTC.

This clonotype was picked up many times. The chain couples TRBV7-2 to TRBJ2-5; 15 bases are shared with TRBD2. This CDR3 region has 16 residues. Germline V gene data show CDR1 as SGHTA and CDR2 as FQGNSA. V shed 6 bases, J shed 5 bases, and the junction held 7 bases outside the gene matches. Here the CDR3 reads CASRRTSGGDGETQYF. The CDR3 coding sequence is TGTGCCAGCAGGCGGACTAGCGGGGGGGATGGGGAGACCCAGTACTTC.

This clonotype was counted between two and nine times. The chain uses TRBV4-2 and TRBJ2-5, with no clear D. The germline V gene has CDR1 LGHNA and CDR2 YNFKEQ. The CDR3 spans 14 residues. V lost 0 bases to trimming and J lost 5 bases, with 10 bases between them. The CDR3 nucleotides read TGTGCCAGCAGCCAAGAAGCCCAAAGGGAGACCCAGTACTTC. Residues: CASSQEAQRETQYF.

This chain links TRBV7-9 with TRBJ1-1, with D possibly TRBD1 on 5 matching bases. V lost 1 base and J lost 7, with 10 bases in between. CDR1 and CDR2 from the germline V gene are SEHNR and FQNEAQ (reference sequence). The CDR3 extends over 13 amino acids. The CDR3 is CASSLDLGDEAFF. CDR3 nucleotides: TGTGCCAGCAGCTTAGACCTGGGGGATGAAGCTTTCTTT. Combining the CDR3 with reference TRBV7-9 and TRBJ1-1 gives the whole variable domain DTGVSQNPRHKITKRGQNVTFRCDPISEHNRLYWYRQTLGQGPEFLTYFQNEAQLEKSRLLSDRFSAERPKGSFSTLEIQRTEQGDSAMYLCASSLDLGDEAFFGQGTRLTVV.

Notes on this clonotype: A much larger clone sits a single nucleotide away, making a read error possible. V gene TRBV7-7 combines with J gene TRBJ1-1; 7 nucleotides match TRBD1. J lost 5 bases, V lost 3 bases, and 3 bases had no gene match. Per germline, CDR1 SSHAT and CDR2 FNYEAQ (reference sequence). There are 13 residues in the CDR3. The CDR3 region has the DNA TGTGCCAGCAGCTTGGACAGGCAAACTGAAGCTTTCTTT. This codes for CASSLDRQTEAFF.

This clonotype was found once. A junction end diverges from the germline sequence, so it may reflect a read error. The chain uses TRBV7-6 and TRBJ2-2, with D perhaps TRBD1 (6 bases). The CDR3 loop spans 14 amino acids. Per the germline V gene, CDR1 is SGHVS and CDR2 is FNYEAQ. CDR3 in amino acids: CARSSKRQRGSLFF. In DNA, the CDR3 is TGTGCCAGGAGCTCAAAGCGGCAGAGGGGGTCTCTGTTTTTT. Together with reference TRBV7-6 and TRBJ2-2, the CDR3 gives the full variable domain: GAGVSQSPRYKVTKRGQDVALRCDPISGHVSLYWYRQALGQGPEFLTYFNYEAQQDKSGLPNDRFSAERPEGSISTLTIQRTEQRDSAMYRCARSSKRQRGSLFFGEGSRLTVL.

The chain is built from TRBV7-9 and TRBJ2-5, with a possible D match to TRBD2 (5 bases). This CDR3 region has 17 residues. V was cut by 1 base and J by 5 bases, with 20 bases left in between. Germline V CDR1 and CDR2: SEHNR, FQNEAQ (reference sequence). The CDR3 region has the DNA TGTGCCAGCAGCTTAGGGAGCGGACCCAACAAATTGGAGACCCAGTACTTC. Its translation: CASSLGSGPNKLETQYF.

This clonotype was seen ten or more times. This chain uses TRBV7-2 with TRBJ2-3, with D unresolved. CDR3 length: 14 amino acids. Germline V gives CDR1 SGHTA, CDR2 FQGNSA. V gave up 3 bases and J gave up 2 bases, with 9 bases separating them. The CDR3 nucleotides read TGTGCCAGCAGCTTTGGCCTTTCCACAGATACGCAGTATTTT. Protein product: CASSFGLSTDTQYF. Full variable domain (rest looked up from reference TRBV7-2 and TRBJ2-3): GAGVSQSPSNKVTEKGKDVELRCDPISGHTALYWYRQSLGQGLEFLIYFQGNSAPDKSGLPSDRFSAERTGGSVSTLTIQRTQQEDSAVYLCASSFGLSTDTQYFGPGTRLTVL.

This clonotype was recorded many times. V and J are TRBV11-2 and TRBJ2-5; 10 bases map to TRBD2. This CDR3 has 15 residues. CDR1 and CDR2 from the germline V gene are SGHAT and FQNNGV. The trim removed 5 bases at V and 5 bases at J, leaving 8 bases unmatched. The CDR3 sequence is CASSASGGRGETQYF. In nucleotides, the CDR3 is TGTGCCAGCAGCGCTAGCGGGGGAAGAGGGGAGACCCAGTACTTC.

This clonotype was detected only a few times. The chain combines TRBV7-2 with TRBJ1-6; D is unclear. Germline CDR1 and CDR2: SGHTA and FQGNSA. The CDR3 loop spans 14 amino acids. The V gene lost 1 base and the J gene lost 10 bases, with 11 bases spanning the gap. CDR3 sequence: CASSLGGGRSPLHF. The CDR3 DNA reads TGTGCCAGCAGCTTAGGGGGTGGTCGGTCACCCCTCCACTTT. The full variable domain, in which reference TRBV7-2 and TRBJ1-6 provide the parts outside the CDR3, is GAGVSQSPSNKVTEKGKDVELRCDPISGHTALYWYRQSLGQGLEFLIYFQGNSAPDKSGLPSDRFSAERTGGSVSTLTIQRTQQEDSAVYLCASSLGGGRSPLHFGNGTRLTVT.

CDR3 DNA: TGTGCCAGCAGTGGATTTCAGGGGTCCCACGGGGAGCTGTTTTTT. Its protein is CASSGFQGSHGELFF. The chain joins TRBV2 to TRBJ2-2, with a weak D call TRBD1 (6 bases). Per germline, CDR1 SNHLY and CDR2 FYNNEI. CDR3 length: 15 residues. V was pared by 4 bases and J by 7 bases, with 16 bases between.

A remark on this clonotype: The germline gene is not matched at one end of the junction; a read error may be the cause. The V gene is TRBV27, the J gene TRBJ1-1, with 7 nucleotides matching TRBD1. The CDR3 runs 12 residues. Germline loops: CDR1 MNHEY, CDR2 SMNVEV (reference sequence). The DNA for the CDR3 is TGTGCCCGCAGGGGGGGGTACACTGAAGCTTTCTTT. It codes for CARRGGYTEAFF.

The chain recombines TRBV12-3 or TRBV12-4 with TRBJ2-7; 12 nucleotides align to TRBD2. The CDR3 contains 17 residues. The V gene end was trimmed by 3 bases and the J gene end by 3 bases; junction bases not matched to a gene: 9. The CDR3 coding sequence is TGTGCCAGCAGTTTTGGGACTAGCGGGTATCGAGGCTACGAGCAGTACTTC. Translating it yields CASSFGTSGYRGYEQYF.

The CDR3 coding sequence is TGTGCCAGCAGCTTTCCCATGATGGATACGCAGTATTTT. Amino acids: CASSFPMMDTQYF. The rearrangement joins TRBV7-2 to TRBJ2-3; D is undetermined. The CDR3 loop spans 13 amino acids. V was cut by 3 bases and J by 6 bases, with 10 bases left in between. The germline V gene encodes CDR1 SGHTA and CDR2 FQGNSA.

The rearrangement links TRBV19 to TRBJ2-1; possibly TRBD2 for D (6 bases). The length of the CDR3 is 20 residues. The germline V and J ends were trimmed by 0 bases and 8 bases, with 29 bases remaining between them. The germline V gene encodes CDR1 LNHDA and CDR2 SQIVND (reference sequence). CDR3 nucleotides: TGTGCCAGTAGTATAGACTCCCCTTACGTGTTGCGGGGAATGGTAGATGAGCAGTTCTTC. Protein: CASSIDSPYVLRGMVDEQFF.

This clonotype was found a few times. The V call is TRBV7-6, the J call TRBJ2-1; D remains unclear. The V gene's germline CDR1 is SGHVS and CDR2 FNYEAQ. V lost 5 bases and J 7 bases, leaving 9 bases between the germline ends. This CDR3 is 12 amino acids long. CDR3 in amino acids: CASSGIGNEQFF. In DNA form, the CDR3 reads TGTGCCAGCAGCGGGATTGGAAATGAGCAGTTCTTC.

The CDR3 nucleotides are TGCGCCAGCAGCAGTATTTCCAGGGTCGAACGGTATCGAGCTTTCTTT. Protein product: CASSSISRVERYRAFF. The V gene is TRBV4-1, the J gene TRBJ1-1, with a possible D match to TRBD1 (5 bases). The CDR3 length is 16 residues. Germline CDR1 and CDR2: MGHRA and YSYEKL. Trimming left V 5 bases short and J 10 bases short, with 26 bases between.

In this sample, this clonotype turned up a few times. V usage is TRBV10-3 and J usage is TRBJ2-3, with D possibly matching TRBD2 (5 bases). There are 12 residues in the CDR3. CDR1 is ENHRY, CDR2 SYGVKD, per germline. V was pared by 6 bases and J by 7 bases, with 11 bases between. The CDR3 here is CAIRERQNTQYF. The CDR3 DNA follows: TGTGCCATCAGGGAGCGGCAGAATACGCAGTATTTT.